The next 6 T cell receptor beta chains were all read from a single sample in a study of cytomegalovirus exposure and HLA in healthy donors. With 60 Vbeta and 13 Jbeta primers, the PCR was carried out. This table comes from immunoSEQ multiplex PCR, and its TCRdb copy is limited to in-frame clones, with some not included. The table shows 98,000 or so clones, with 9.5% to 13% occurring only once. Sequenced sample: PBMCs. The receptors here all came from a man aged 40-49 years in good health and CMV-seropositive.

CDR3 region: CASSPGLANSYEQYF. CDR3 bases: TGCGCCAGCAGCCCCGGACTAGCGAATTCCTACGAGCAGTACTTC. The chain uses TRBV4-1 and TRBJ2-7; 9 bases map to TRBD2. J lost 1 base, V lost 4 bases, and 5 bases had no gene match. The CDR3 contains 15 residues. The V gene's germline CDR1 is MGHRA and CDR2 YSYEKL.

This clone occurred a few times. V usage is TRBV5-4 and J usage is TRBJ2-1, with TRBD2 matching over 9 bases. With V trimmed by 4 bases and J by 5 bases, 4 bases remained unmatched. From germline, CDR1 is SGHNT and CDR2 YYREEE (reference sequence). The CDR3 consists of 14 residues. The CDR3 loop is CASSTTSGNNEQFF. CDR3 bases: TGTGCCAGCAGCACGACTAGCGGAAACAATGAGCAGTTCTTC.

This rearrangement joins TRBV30 to TRBJ2-7, with 7 bases aligning to TRBD1. The CDR3 consists of 15 residues. The V gene end was trimmed by 2 bases and the J gene end by 3 bases; junction bases not matched to a gene: 10. Germline CDR1 reads GTSNPN; CDR2 reads SVGIG (reference sequence). CDR3 nucleotides: TGTGCCTGGAGTTATCTCGGACAGGACCACTACGAGCAGTACTTC. Translated: CAWSYLGQDHYEQYF.

This clone was observed a few times. The genes are TRBV28 and TRBJ1-5; D is unresolved. Trimming cost V 9 bases and J 7 bases, with 7 bases left between them. There are 10 residues in the CDR3. Germline CDR1 reads MDHEN; CDR2 reads SYDVKM. CDR3 loop: CARTGQPQHF. As DNA, the CDR3 is TGTGCCAGAACGGGACAGCCCCAGCATTTT.

This clone was observed a handful of times. The chain recombines TRBV10-2 with TRBJ2-7, with D maybe TRBD1 (6 bases). This CDR3 spans 13 amino acids. The V gene lost 10 bases and the J gene lost 2 bases, with 15 bases spanning the gap. Germline CDR1 is WSHSY and CDR2 is SAAADI. CDR3 amino acids: CATQGHIAYEQYF. CDR3 sequence (DNA): TGCGCCACCCAGGGACATATCGCCTACGAGCAGTACTTC.

This clone was seen a few times. The gene calls are TRBV2 and TRBJ2-7; 7 nucleotides align to TRBD2. CDR1 SNHLY and CDR2 FYNNEI come from the germline V gene. V shed 6 bases and J 7 bases; nucleotides not matched to a gene: 6. The CDR3 spans 12 residues. The CDR3 sequence is CASRGTTGEQYF. CDR3 DNA sequence: TGTGCCAGCAGAGGGACTACGGGAGAGCAGTACTTC.